This section outlines one T cell receptor (beta chain) sequence together with its context. The antigen is not known. V trimming: 5 bases; J trimming: 1 base; junction bases outside the gene matches: 7. Germline lookup yields CDR1 SGHNT and CDR2 YENEEA. This CDR3 has 16 amino acids. Stated time point: patch test 2, 6 weeks after DPC sensitization. The treatment here: therapeutic diphenylcyclopropenone sensitization with weekly scalp DPC. These data originate in a study of human T cells and chemical hapten exposure. As for the study in general: Patients, mostly women, had alopecia areata, alopecia totalis or alopecia universalis. The study, taken as a whole, reports: Donors, who had alopecia, may show an immune response that differs from healthy people's.

Attachment of unique molecular identifiers to individual cDNA molecules was performed in the library. TCRdb ran MiXCR on the RACE reads and lists one entry per CDR3 protein. The data contain some 350,000 distinct CDR3 sequences, nearly 6.5% of them singletons. This specimen was whole blood, taken in connection with sensitization to the hapten diphenylcyclopropenone (DPC). The chain uses TRBV11-3 and TRBJ2-3; 9 nucleotides match TRBD1. The TCR originated in a woman aged 18-29 years with alopecia areata. Some clones in this sample may be carry-over from other donors' samples. CDR3: CASSPGTGQGTDTQYF. Here the CDR3 DNA reads TGTGCCAGCAGCCCTGGGACAGGGCAGGGCACAGATACGCAGTATTTT.